This T cell receptor (beta chain) was identified during a study of T cells in Graves' hyperthyroidism and ophthalmopathy. Trimming left V 4 bases short and J 1 base short, with 8 bases between. This CDR3 has 13 amino acids. CDR1 and CDR2 (germline): DFQATT, SNEGSKA (reference sequence). RNA transcripts provided the source from which TCR beta CDR3 regions were amplified. In the first-round RT-PCR of the TCR CDR3, the HTBI primer set was used. TCRdb processed the multiplex PCR reads anew with MiXCR; each CDR3 protein has one entry. The sample has a few hundred thousand distinct CDR3 sequences, about 14% seen once; the top ten hold roughly 5.5%. This clonotype was seen repeatedly, ten times or more.

This receptor was obtained from a woman in her thirties with Graves' hyperthyroidism that later progressed to Graves' ophthalmopathy. The sequenced sample consisted of blood. The V and J genes are TRBV20-1 and TRBJ1-5, with D hard to call. CDR3 protein: CSAIPDSNQPQHF. CDR3 bases: TGCAGTGCTATCCCAGACAGCAATCAGCCCCAGCATTTT.